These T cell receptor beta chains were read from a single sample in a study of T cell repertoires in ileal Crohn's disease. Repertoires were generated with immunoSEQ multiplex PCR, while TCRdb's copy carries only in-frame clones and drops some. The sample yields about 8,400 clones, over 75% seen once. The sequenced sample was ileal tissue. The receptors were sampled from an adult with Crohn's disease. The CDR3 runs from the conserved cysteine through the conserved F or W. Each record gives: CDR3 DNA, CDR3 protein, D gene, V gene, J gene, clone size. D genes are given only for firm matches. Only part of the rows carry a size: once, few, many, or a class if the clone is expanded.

TGCAGCGTCCGGAAGGACAGGGGCGGAGAGACCCAGTACTTC,CSVRKDRGGETQYF,TRBD1,TRBV29-1,TRBJ2-5,once
TGCGCCAGCAGTCAATGTGGTAGCGGGGGAAGCTCCTACGAGCAGTACTTC,CASSQCGSGGSSYEQYF,TRBD2,TRBV23-1,TRBJ2-7,-
TGTGCCAGCAGTGATAGGCTTCGGGGAGGCCTCTCTGGAAACACCATATATTTT,CASSDRLRGGLSGNTIYF,-,TRBV6-1,TRBJ1-3,-
TGTGCCAGCAGTAGGGGACAGGGGATTAATGAGCAGTTCTTC,CASSRGQGINEQFF,TRBD1,TRBV27,TRBJ2-1,-
TGTGCCTGGAGCACTCGGTACGAGCAGTACTTC,CAWSTRYEQYF,-,TRBV30,TRBJ2-7,-
TGTGCCAGCAGCTACTCGGTCACTGAAGCTTTCTTT,CASSYSVTEAFF,-,TRBV7-8,TRBJ1-1,-
TGTGCCTGGAGTGGGGGGGACCTCGGTCAGCCCCAGCATTTT,CAWSGGDLGQPQHF,-,TRBV30,TRBJ1-5,-
TGCGCCAGCAGCTCGATTGGGGTAAACACTGAAGCTTTCTTT,CASSSIGVNTEAFF,-,TRBV5-1,TRBJ1-1,few
TGTGCCAGCAGCAAACGGACAGGGGCCGCGGGCTATGGCTACACCTTC,CASSKRTGAAGYGYTF,TRBD1,TRBV7-2,TRBJ1-2,-
TGTGCCAGCTCACCCTCAGGGGGCGCGGATGGCTACACCTTC,CASSPSGGADGYTF,TRBD1,TRBV18,TRBJ1-2,-
TGTGCCAGCAGCTTACGAGGTTACGAGCAGTACTTC,CASSLRGYEQYF,-,TRBV7-8,TRBJ2-7,-
TGTGCCAGCCACAGGACAGAGGGTGTTCGCTACACCTTC,CASHRTEGVRYTF,-,TRBV6-1,TRBJ1-2,-
TGTGCCTGGAGTGGGGGACCAGATACGCAGTATTTT,CAWSGGPDTQYF,-,TRBV30,TRBJ2-3,-
TGCGCCAGCAGCTTTGGCCTTTCGGGCACTGAAGCTTTCTTT,CASSFGLSGTEAFF,-,TRBV5-1,TRBJ1-1,once
TGTGCCAGCAGTACAGGGAACCAAGAGACCCAGTACTTC,CASSTGNQETQYF,-,TRBV21-1,TRBJ2-5,-
TGTGCCAGCGGGTGGAGCTCCTACGAGCAGTACTTC,CASGWSSYEQYF,-,TRBV6-1,TRBJ2-7,-
TGTGCCAGTAGTATATCTACCGGGGAGCTGTTTTTT,CASSISTGELFF,-,TRBV19,TRBJ2-2,-
TGTGCCAGCAGCTTAGGATTCAGCCACCAGTACTTC,CASSLGFSHQYF,-,TRBV7-2,TRBJ2-5,once
TGTGCCAGCAGCCAAGGAACCGGGACTCTGGACCGGACCCAGTACTTC,CASSQGTGTLDRTQYF,-,TRBV14,TRBJ2-5,-
TGTGCCAGTAGCCAAATCGGAGGGGTCAATGAGCAGTTCTTC,CASSQIGGVNEQFF,-,TRBV19,TRBJ2-1,-
TGTGCCAGCAGTCCAGCGACTAGCGGGAGACTCACAGATACGCAGTATTTT,CASSPATSGRLTDTQYF,TRBD2,TRBV28,TRBJ2-3,-
TGTGCCAGCAGCTCCACCCCAAGGTCGACCTACGAGCAGTACTTC,CASSSTPRSTYEQYF,-,TRBV5-6,TRBJ2-7,-
TGTGCCAGCATTGGGAGCGGACCAACCTACGAGCAGTACTTC,CASIGSGPTYEQYF,-,TRBV21-1,TRBJ2-7,few
TGTGCCAGCAGGTCTGGACAGGGGAGCGAGACCCAGTACTTC,CASRSGQGSETQYF,TRBD1,TRBV28,TRBJ2-5,-
TGTGCCAGCAGTTCCCCTTTCGACAGTGGCACTGAAGCTTTCTTT,CASSSPFDSGTEAFF,-,TRBV27,TRBJ1-1,few
TGCGCCAGCAGCCAAGAACAGATAAATGGGGCTGAAAAACTGTTTTTT,CASSQEQINGAEKLFF,-,TRBV4-3,TRBJ1-4,-
TGTGCCATCAGTGACCCTCACAGGGGGCTGGACTATGGCTACACCTTC,CAISDPHRGLDYGYTF,TRBD1,TRBV10-3,TRBJ1-2,once
TGTGCCACTACGGACAGGGGGGGATTTGGAACCTATGGCTACACCTTC,CATTDRGGFGTYGYTF,TRBD1,TRBV10-3,TRBJ1-2,-
TGTGCCAGCAGTGAATCTTGGGCCACTAATGAAAAACTGTTTTTT,CASSESWATNEKLFF,-,TRBV2,TRBJ1-4,-
TGTGCCTGGAGTGTAGGGCTAGCGGGAGTGGGAGAGCAGTACTTC,CAWSVGLAGVGEQYF,TRBD2,TRBV30,TRBJ2-7,-
TGCAGCGTTGCAACAGGGTCCAATCAGCCCCAGCATTTT,CSVATGSNQPQHF,-,TRBV29-1,TRBJ1-5,-
TGTGCCAGCAGTTTATCGGGTAGTATGAACACCGGGGAGCTGTTTTTT,CASSLSGSMNTGELFF,-,TRBV27,TRBJ2-2,-
TGTGCCCCCGAACGCGGGACTAGCAACCTCTACGAGCAGTACTTC,CAPERGTSNLYEQYF,-,TRBV21-1,TRBJ2-7,few
TGTGCCAGTAGGATCACAGATACGCAGTATTTT,CASRITDTQYF,-,TRBV19,TRBJ2-3,-
TGCGCCAGCAGCCCCCCCGGGGGGGCCGGTTACAATGAGCAGTTCTTC,CASSPPGGAGYNEQFF,TRBD2,TRBV5-1,TRBJ2-1,few
TGTGCCAGCAGCTCGGTCAACAGCATGAACACTGAAGCTTTCTTT,CASSSVNSMNTEAFF,-,TRBV27,TRBJ1-1,-
TGTGCCAGCAGCCACACGTCGGACCGGCAACCCGGCTACACCTTC,CASSHTSDRQPGYTF,-,TRBV4-2,TRBJ1-2,-
TGCGCCAGCAGCTTACCGAACAGGGAAACGCAGTATTTT,CASSLPNRETQYF,-,TRBV5-1,TRBJ2-3,-
TGCGCCAGCAGCATCGCCCCGGGACAGGAGGGGGAAAAACTGTTTTTT,CASSIAPGQEGEKLFF,TRBD1,TRBV5-1,TRBJ1-4,few
TGTGCCAGCTCACCACGCAGTTTAGGGCTCTACGAGCAGTACTTC,CASSPRSLGLYEQYF,-,TRBV18,TRBJ2-7,few
TGTGCCAGCAGCCCGGACGTAACTGGCACAGATACGCAGTATTTT,CASSPDVTGTDTQYF,-,TRBV27,TRBJ2-3,-
TGCAGCGTTGAGACGGACTATGGCTACACCTTC,CSVETDYGYTF,-,TRBV29-1,TRBJ1-2,-
TGCAGCGTTGAGGGTCTGGAGGGGGGGACTTCCTACGAGCAGTACTTC,CSVEGLEGGTSYEQYF,-,TRBV29-1,TRBJ2-7,-
TGTGCCAGCAGCTTGGGACTAGCGTTGGGTGAGCAGTTCTTC,CASSLGLALGEQFF,TRBD2,TRBV9,TRBJ2-1,-
TGTGCCAGCAGCGGGACTAGCGGGAGGGCATACACCGGGGAGCTGTTTTTT,CASSGTSGRAYTGELFF,TRBD2,TRBV9,TRBJ2-2,-
TGTGCCTGGAGTCCGGGACAGGGGGACACCGGGGAGCTGTTTTTT,CAWSPGQGDTGELFF,TRBD1,TRBV30,TRBJ2-2,-
TGTGCCAGCAAAACTAGCGGAGATTACAATGAGCAGTTCTTC,CASKTSGDYNEQFF,TRBD2,TRBV2,TRBJ2-1,-
TGTGCCAGCAGTCCGACAGTTAACTATGGCTACACCTTC,CASSPTVNYGYTF,-,TRBV27,TRBJ1-2,-
TGTGCCAGCATCGGACAGGGAATTTTGAACACTGAAGCTTTCTTT,CASIGQGILNTEAFF,TRBD1,TRBV27,TRBJ1-1,-